This T cell receptor (beta chain) was observed in a study of T cells in Graves' hyperthyroidism and ophthalmopathy. There were TCR beta CDR3 regions amplified from RNA transcripts. The TCR CDR3 was amplified in a first-round RT-PCR using the HTBI primer set. TCRdb recomputed calls from the multiplex PCR reads with MiXCR, one row per CDR3 protein. The sample records 500,000 to 650,000 distinct CDR3 sequences, about 14% being singletons. Ophthalmopathy in the patients scored at least 3 on Clinical Activity Score and at least 4 on NOSPECS grade, lasting under 3 months. This clonotype has just a few counts. V was clipped by 6 bases and J by 6 bases, with 18 bases between them. The CDR3 has 14 amino acids. Germline values: CDR1 DFQATT, CDR2 SNEGSKA (reference sequence).

The gene calls are TRBV20-1 and TRBJ2-1, with D perhaps matching TRBD1 (5 bases). The clonotype originates from a woman between 50 and 59 years old with Graves' ophthalmopathy. Sequences were obtained from blood. CDR3 residues: CSACGDAGRNEQFF. CDR3 coding DNA: TGCAGTGCCTGCGGAGATGCAGGGCGCAATGAGCAGTTCTTC.